These T cell receptor beta chains were read from a single sample in a study of breast tumors, draining lymph nodes, adjacent tissues. Using its own MiXCR run on the multiplex PCR reads, TCRdb lists one record per CDR3 protein. The data hold approximately 190,000 distinct CDR3 sequences, with 30% to 40% observed a single time. Sequencing input: axillary lymph node tissue. The receptors shown here come from a female donor with breast cancer. Some clones in this sample may be carry-over from other donors' samples. Each CDR3 is given with its conserved first and last residue. The D gene is left open where the match is weak. The size entry is marked missing in some rows and otherwise reads once, few, many or a size class.

j_call clone_size d_call v_call cdr3_aa cdr3_nt
TRBJ2-1 many TRBD2 TRBV20-1 CSAPSGETYNEQFF TGCAGTGCACCGAGCGGGGAGACCTACAATGAGCAGTTCTTC
TRBJ2-2 many TRBD1 TRBV5-1 CASSRDRAVTGELFF TGCGCCAGCAGCCGGGACAGGGCGGTCACCGGGGAGCTGTTTTTT
TRBJ2-2 few TRBD2 TRBV6-1 CASTSGRGGDTGELFF TGTGCCAGCACCTCGGGGCGGGGGGGCGACACCGGGGAGCTGTTTTTT
TRBJ2-1 many TRBD2 TRBV25-1 CASSDPTSGAYNEQFF TGTGCCAGCAGTGACCCGACTAGCGGGGCTTACAATGAGCAGTTCTTC
TRBJ2-7 many . TRBV10-3 CAISELGTQRQYF TGTGCCATCAGTGAACTTGGGACCCAAAGACAGTACTTC
TRBJ2-5 many TRBD2 TRBV14 CASSQAGGRETQSF TGTGCCAGCAGCCAAGCTGGAGGGCGGGAGACCCAGTCCTTC
TRBJ2-2 many TRBD2 TRBV20-1 CSAPLAGGVAGELFF TGCAGTGCCCCCTTAGCGGGAGGAGTCGCCGGGGAGCTGTTTTTT
TRBJ1-2 many . TRBV20-1 CSARDQVNYGYTF TGCAGTGCTAGAGATCAGGTCAACTATGGCTACACCTTC
TRBJ2-1 once . TRBV7-3 CASSLSGLRAEGEQFF TGTGCCAGCAGCTTAAGCGGGCTGAGGGCCGAGGGGGAGCAGTTCTTC
TRBJ2-7 many TRBD2 TRBV20-1 CSAIGLAGGGEQYF TGCAGTGCCATTGGACTAGCGGGAGGGGGGGAGCAGTACTTC
TRBJ2-4 few . TRBV28 CASSLADIQYF TGTGCCAGCAGTTTAGCGGACATTCAGTACTTC
TRBJ1-5 many . TRBV6-6 CASTPLEGQPQHF TGTGCCAGCACTCCCCTTGAGGGTCAGCCCCAGCATTTT
TRBJ2-2 many TRBD1 TRBV6-1 CASSEVGTDTGELFF TGTGCCAGCAGTGAAGTCGGGACAGACACCGGGGAGCTGTTTTTT
TRBJ2-3 many TRBD2 TRBV9 CASSVAAGGQGDTQYF TGTGCCAGCAGCGTAGCTGCGGGGGGTCAGGGAGATACGCAGTATTTT
TRBJ1-5 . . TRBV6-2/TRBV6-3 CASSTRVSSNQPQHF TGTGCCAGCAGTACCAGGGTTTCGAGCAATCAGCCCCAGCATTTT
TRBJ2-1 . TRBD2 TRBV7-6 CASSLVAGGEQFF TGTGCCAGCAGCTTAGTTGCGGGGGGGGAGCAGTTCTTC
TRBJ1-2 many . TRBV7-6 CASSLALGGRDGYTF TGTGCCAGCAGCTTAGCGTTGGGGGGTAGGGATGGCTACACCTTC
TRBJ2-7 . TRBD2 TRBV2 CATSDNLPSGRGPPHEQYF TGTGCCACCAGTGACAATCTGCCTTCCGGGAGGGGCCCTCCTCACGAGCAGTACTTC
TRBJ2-2 . TRBD1 TRBV6-1 CASSDDRAPNTGELFF TGTGCCAGCAGTGATGACAGGGCACCGAACACCGGGGAGCTGTTTTTT
TRBJ1-6 many . TRBV27 CASSFNRYNSPLHF TGTGCCAGCAGTTTTAACAGATATAATTCACCCCTCCACTTT
TRBJ2-5 many TRBD2 TRBV5-6 CASSTRGGQETQYF TGTGCCAGCAGCACCCGGGGGGGCCAAGAGACCCAGTACTTC
TRBJ1-3 many TRBD1 TRBV5-1 CASSSGLLQGRAGNTIYF TGCGCCAGCAGCTCCGGGCTCTTACAGGGGAGGGCTGGAAACACCATATATTTT
TRBJ2-3 . TRBD2 TRBV4-2 CASSQESGGGTDTQYF TGTGCCAGCAGCCAAGAAAGCGGGGGGGGGACAGATACGCAGTATTTT
TRBJ2-1 many . TRBV6-1 CASTKGRGLNEQFF TGTGCCAGCACAAAGGGACGGGGGTTGAATGAGCAGTTCTTC
TRBJ1-1 . . TRBV20-1 CSARSGEGGAEAFF TGCAGTGCTAGATCCGGGGAGGGAGGAGCTGAAGCTTTCTTT
TRBJ2-1 . TRBD2 TRBV11-1 CASSLTPSGRFGDNEQFF TGTGCCAGCAGCTTAACTCCTAGCGGGAGGTTTGGCGACAATGAGCAGTTCTTC
TRBJ2-1 few TRBD2 TRBV5-6 CASSSPWDSGRAYNEQFF TGTGCCAGCAGCTCGCCGTGGGATAGCGGGAGGGCCTACAATGAGCAGTTCTTC
TRBJ2-4 many TRBD2 TRBV20-1 CSARGAGGPGNIQYF TGCAGTGCTAGAGGGGCGGGAGGGCCTGGAAACATTCAGTACTTC
TRBJ2-1 many TRBD2 TRBV11-2 CASSYSGSGSYNEQFF TGTGCCAGCAGTTATAGCGGGAGTGGCTCCTACAATGAGCAGTTCTTC
TRBJ1-6 many TRBD1 TRBV20-1 CSAPAHRGRGSPLHF TGCAGTGCTCCCGCCCACAGGGGAAGGGGTTCACCCCTCCACTTT
TRBJ1-2 many TRBD1 TRBV3-1 CASSQDVGQGAHGYTF TGTGCCAGCAGCCAAGATGTGGGACAGGGGGCGCATGGCTACACCTTC
TRBJ2-5 many TRBD1 TRBV18 CASSPDRGETQYF TGTGCCAGCTCACCTGACAGGGGGGAGACCCAGTACTTC
TRBJ1-6 . TRBD1 TRBV19 CASNPTGFSPLHF TGTGCCAGTAACCCGACAGGGTTTTCACCCCTCCACTTT
TRBJ2-5 . . TRBV5-8 CASSLAAGAETQYF TGTGCCAGCAGCTTGGCCGCGGGGGCTGAGACCCAGTACTTC
TRBJ1-3 . . TRBV2 CASSGDTIYF TGTGCCAGCAGTGGGGACACCATATATTTT
TRBJ1-2 many . TRBV6-5 CASISTGSNYGYTF TGTGCCAGCATCTCTACAGGATCTAACTATGGCTACACCTTC
TRBJ1-5 . . TRBV7-9 CASSSGPKETQHF TGTGCTAGCAGCTCCGGTCCCAAAGAGACCCAGCATTTT
TRBJ1-6 . . TRBV6-5 CASSSRGALHF TGTGCCAGCAGTTCCCGGGGAGCCCTCCACTTT
TRBJ2-3 . TRBD1 TRBV5-5 CASSPGTGIDTQYF TGTGCCAGCAGCCCAGGGACAGGGATAGATACGCAGTATTTT
TRBJ1-4 . . TRBV5-6 CASSLMGDEKLFF TGTGCCAGCAGCTTGATGGGGGATGAAAAACTGTTTTTT
TRBJ1-4 . . TRBV7-2 CASGVNAGPGEKLFF TGTGCCAGTGGCGTCAACGCGGGACCCGGAGAAAAACTGTTTTTT
TRBJ2-1 few . TRBV4-1 CASSRQDSGQNSYNEQFF TGCGCCAGCAGCCGACAGGACAGCGGCCAAAACTCCTACAATGAGCAGTTCTTC
TRBJ2-5 many . TRBV15 CATSTYGGPETQYF TGTGCCACCAGCACCTACGGGGGCCCAGAGACCCAGTACTTC
TRBJ2-7 . TRBD2 TRBV19 CASSGLAGGTYEQYF TGTGCCAGTAGTGGGCTAGCGGGAGGTACCTACGAGCAGTACTTC
TRBJ2-1 many . TRBV15 CATSRDWGITYNEQFF TGTGCCACCAGCAGAGATTGGGGGATCACCTACAATGAGCAGTTCTTC
TRBJ2-7 many TRBD2 TRBV10-3 CAISRAGLDSYEQYF TGTGCCATCAGCCGAGCTGGACTAGACTCCTACGAGCAGTACTTC
TRBJ2-7 . TRBD2 TRBV4-2 CASSQDHLAGYEQYF TGTGCCAGCAGCCAAGATCATCTAGCGGGGTACGAGCAGTACTTC
TRBJ2-2 many TRBD2 TRBV5-1 CASSLERLAGETGELFF TGCGCCAGCAGCTTGGAACGTCTGGCGGGGGAAACCGGGGAGCTGTTTTTT
TRBJ2-7 many TRBD1 TRBV30 CAWRDWGQDDYEQYF TGTGCCTGGAGAGACTGGGGACAGGATGACTACGAGCAGTACTTC
TRBJ1-4 . TRBD1 TRBV4-2 CASSREGASSYNEKLFF TGTGCCAGCAGCCGGGAGGGGGCAAGCTCCTACAATGAAAAACTGTTTTTT
TRBJ2-1 many . TRBV6-6 CASSYEGEGRDEQFF TGTGCCAGCAGTTACGAGGGGGAGGGCCGGGATGAGCAGTTCTTC
TRBJ2-1 many TRBD2 TRBV5-4 CASSSTSGGAKNEQFF TGTGCCAGCAGTAGTACTAGCGGGGGGGCCAAGAATGAGCAGTTCTTC
TRBJ1-2 . . TRBV24-1 CATSDPTGIEGYTF TGTGCCACCAGTGATCCCACAGGGATTGAGGGCTACACCTTC
TRBJ2-2 many . TRBV7-2 CASSPDYGTGELFF TGTGCCAGCAGCCCGGACTATGGCACCGGGGAGCTGTTTTTT
TRBJ2-1 many TRBD2 TRBV9 CASSVDKGLAYEQFF TGTGCCAGCAGCGTAGATAAGGGACTAGCCTATGAGCAGTTCTTC
TRBJ2-5 many TRBD1 TRBV20-1 CSADGTAQETQYF TGCAGTGCTGATGGGACAGCCCAAGAGACCCAGTACTTC
TRBJ1-4 many . TRBV14 CASSQAGSSNEKLFF TGTGCCAGCTCCCAAGCAGGCAGCAGTAATGAAAAACTGTTTTTT
TRBJ2-3 many TRBD2 TRBV15 CATSRPPRGGPNTQYF TGTGCCACCAGCAGACCCCCCCGGGGGGGTCCGAATACGCAGTATTTT
TRBJ2-3 many . TRBV20-1 CSAITSTDTQYF TGCAGTGCTATTACTTCCACAGATACGCAGTATTTT
TRBJ1-2 once . TRBV7-2 CASSQIAGGTF TGTGCCAGCAGCCAAATAGCGGGGGGCACCTTC